This T cell receptor beta chain appears in the sequencing data of a study of blood T cell repertoires in COVID-19. Study overall: From the United States, Italy and Spain came samples of acute and convalescent COVID-19. T cells, B-cell-depleted T cells, or PBMCs provided the cDNA or gDNA that served as material.

The CDR3 has 18 amino acids. Trimming removed 0 bases from V and 0 bases from J; junction bases left unmatched: 8. Germline V CDR1 and CDR2: SGDLS, YYNGEE. The Seattle patients joined while their infection was active and were tracked longitudinally afterward. In the original analysis: For nucleated cells, counts were estimated from reference gene primer amplification. Produced via immunoSEQ multiplex PCR; TCRdb's table is partial and in-frame only. V and J calls and clone size are given by that table; D and trimming were obtained from the DNA. The table shows a few hundred thousand clones, with around 92% occurring only once.

Sequenced: peripheral blood. The sequence was obtained from a person aged 18 to 35 with COVID-19, enrolled during active disease. The rearrangement links TRBV9 to TRBJ2-3, with 9 positions matching TRBD2. The CDR3 DNA follows: TGTGCCAGCAGCGTAGAAGCGGGAGGACCGATTAGCACAGATACGCAGTATTTT. It translates to CASSVEAGGPISTDTQYF.